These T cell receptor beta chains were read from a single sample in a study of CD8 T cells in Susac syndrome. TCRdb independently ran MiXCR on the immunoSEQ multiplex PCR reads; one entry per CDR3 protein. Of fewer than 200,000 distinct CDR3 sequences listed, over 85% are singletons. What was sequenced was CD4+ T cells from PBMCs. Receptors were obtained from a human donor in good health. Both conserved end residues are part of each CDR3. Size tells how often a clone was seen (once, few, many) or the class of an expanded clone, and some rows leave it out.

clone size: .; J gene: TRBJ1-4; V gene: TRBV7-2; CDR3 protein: CASSTRGGQEKLFF
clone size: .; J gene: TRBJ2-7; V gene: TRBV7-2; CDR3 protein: CASSQQVIDEQYF
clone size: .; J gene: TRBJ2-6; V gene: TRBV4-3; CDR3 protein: CASSPGTETSGANVLTF
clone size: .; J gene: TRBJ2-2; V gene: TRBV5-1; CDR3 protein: CASRRGDGNTGELFF
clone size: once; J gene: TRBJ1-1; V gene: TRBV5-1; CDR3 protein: CASKPQGGLNTEAFF
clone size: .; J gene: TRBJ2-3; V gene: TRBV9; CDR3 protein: CASSVIGDTQYF
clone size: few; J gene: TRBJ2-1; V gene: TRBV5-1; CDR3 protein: CASSFYGGLVNEQFF
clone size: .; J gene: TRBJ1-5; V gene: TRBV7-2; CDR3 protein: CASSSVAPGNQPQHF
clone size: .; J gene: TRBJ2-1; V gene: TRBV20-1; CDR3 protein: CSARVLAGVTYNEQFF
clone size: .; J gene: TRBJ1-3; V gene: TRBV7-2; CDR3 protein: CATKGGNTIYF
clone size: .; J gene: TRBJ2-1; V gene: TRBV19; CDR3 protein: CASGDDNNEQFF
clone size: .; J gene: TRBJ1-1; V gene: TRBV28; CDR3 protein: CASIQGMNTEAFF
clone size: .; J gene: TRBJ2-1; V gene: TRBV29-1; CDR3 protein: CTASTPNEQFF
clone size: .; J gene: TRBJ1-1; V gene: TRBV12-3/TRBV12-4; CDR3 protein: CASSLAEHKAFF
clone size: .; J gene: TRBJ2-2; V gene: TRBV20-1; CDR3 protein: CSASLTVNTGELFF
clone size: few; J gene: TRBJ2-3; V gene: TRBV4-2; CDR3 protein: CASSPGTGNSGTDTQYF
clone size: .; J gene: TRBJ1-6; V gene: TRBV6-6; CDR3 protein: CASSLDGEVNSPLHF
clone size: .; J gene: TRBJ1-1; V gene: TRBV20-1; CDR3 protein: CSAGQGAVGTEAFF
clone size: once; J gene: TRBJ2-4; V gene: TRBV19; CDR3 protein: CASKSGGADKNIQYF
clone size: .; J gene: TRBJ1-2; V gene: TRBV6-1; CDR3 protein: CASSEADRSYGYTF
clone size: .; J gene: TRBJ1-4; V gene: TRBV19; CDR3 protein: CASSSDRLNEKLFF
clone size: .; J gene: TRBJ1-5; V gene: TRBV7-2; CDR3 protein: CASSLMSYSNQPQHF
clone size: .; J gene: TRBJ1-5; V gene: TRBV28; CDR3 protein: CASRQTGALALEPQHF
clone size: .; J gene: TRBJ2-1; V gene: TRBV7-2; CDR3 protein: CASSLWRDEQFF
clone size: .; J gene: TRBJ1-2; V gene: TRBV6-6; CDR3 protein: CASSYLGQIRGGYTF
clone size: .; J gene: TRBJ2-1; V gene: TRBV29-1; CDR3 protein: CSAVWGKALHNEQFF
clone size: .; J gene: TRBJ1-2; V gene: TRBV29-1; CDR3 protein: CSTREGTNYGYTF
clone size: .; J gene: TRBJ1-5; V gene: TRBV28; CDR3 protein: CASSLFPNQPQHF
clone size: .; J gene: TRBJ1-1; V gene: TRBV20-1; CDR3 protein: CSARDPSGTEAFF
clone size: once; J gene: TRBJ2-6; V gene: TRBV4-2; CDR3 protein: CASSQDIGHLSGANVLTF
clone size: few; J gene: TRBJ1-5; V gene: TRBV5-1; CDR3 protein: CASSLNGNQPQHF
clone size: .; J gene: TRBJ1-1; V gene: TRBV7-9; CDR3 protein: CASSLPGDIGLNTEAFF
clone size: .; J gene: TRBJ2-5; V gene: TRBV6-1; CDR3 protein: CASSAVQETQYF
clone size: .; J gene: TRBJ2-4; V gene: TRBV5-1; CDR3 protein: CASSLGTGGSDIQYF
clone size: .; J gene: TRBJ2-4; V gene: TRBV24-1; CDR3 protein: CATSESGENIQYF
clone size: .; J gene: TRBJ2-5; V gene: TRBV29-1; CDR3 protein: CSVELAGLETQYF
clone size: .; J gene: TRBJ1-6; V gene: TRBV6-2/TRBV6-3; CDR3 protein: CASSYSQRLNSPLHF
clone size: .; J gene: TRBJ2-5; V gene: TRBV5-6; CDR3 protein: CASSFRLAGGPQETQYF
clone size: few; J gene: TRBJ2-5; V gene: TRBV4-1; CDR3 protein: CASSQDGAGNTETQYF
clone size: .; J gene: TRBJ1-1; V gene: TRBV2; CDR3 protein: CASSEKAGGSNTEAFF
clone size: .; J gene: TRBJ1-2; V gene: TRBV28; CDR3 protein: CASSLRISEYGYTF
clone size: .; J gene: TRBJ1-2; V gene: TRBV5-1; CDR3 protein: CASSPDTGGDYGYTF
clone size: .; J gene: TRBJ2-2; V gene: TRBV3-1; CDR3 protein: CASSRGTGATGELFF
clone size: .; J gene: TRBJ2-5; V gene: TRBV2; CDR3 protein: CAITSGGAQETQYF
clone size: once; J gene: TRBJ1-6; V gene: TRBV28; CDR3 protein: CAGQDRNASPLHF
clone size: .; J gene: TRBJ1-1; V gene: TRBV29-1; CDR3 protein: CSVEDWGVRRTEAFF
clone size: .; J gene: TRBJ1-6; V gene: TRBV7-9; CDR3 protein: CASSPSTVNSPLHF